This TCR beta chain was profiled in a study of identical twins. General observations from the study: For out-of-frame alpha sequences shared by twins, low generation probability was in excess.

TCRdb called the 5' RACE reads again in MiXCR, with one record for every CDR3 protein. The table includes hundreds of thousands of distinct CDR3 sequences, 15% to 20% detected once. Germline V gene data show CDR1 as ENHRY and CDR2 as SYGVKD. The V end was cut by 4 bases, the J end by 5 bases, with 12 bases between. This CDR3 comprises 14 residues. Comment on this clonotype: The target antigen is unknown.

These same data were also listed under a study on T cells expressing NK-cell markers.

The receptor was derived from a woman in her late teens or twenties in good health. The sequencing sample was made of PBMCs. The J gene is TRBJ2-1, the V gene TRBV10-3, with a weak D call TRBD2 (7 bases). CDR3 region: CAISGAGAHNEQFF. CDR3 nucleotide sequence: TGTGCCATCAGTGGGGCGGGGGCACACAATGAGCAGTTCTTC.